The rows below give T cell receptor beta chains drawn from one sample of a study of blood T cell repertoires in COVID-19. Produced via immunoSEQ multiplex PCR; TCRdb's table is partial and in-frame only. The table has 250,000 to 300,000 clones, roughly 79% seen once. Sequences were obtained from peripheral blood. The receptors shown here come from a woman aged 55-69 years with active or convalescent COVID-19. The CDR3 runs from the conserved cysteine through the conserved F or W. A D gene is named only where the DNA matches it firmly. Rows may omit the clone size; those that give it use once, few, many or a size class.

d_call,clone_size,j_call,v_call,cdr3_nt,cdr3_aa
-,-,TRBJ1-2,TRBV7-9,TGTGCCAGCATCCCCCGGGGGGCAACTAACTATGGCTACACCTTC,CASIPRGATNYGYTF
-,-,TRBJ1-1,TRBV11-3,TGTGCCAGCAGCTTCGGGGGGGAGATGAACACTGAAGCTTTCTTT,CASSFGGEMNTEAFF
TRBD1,many,TRBJ2-7,TRBV11-2,TGTGCCAGCAGCCCGGGGACAGGGGATCCCTACGAGCAGTACTTC,CASSPGTGDPYEQYF
-,-,TRBJ1-1,TRBV10-3,TGTGCCATCAGGCCCGCCGGGGGTTCTGTGAACACTGAAGCTTTCTTT,CAIRPAGGSVNTEAFF
-,-,TRBJ1-3,TRBV27,TGTGCCAGCAGACTAGGTAGGCGGGGGACTCATGTTGGAAACACCATATATTTT,CASRLGRRGTHVGNTIYF
-,-,TRBJ1-4,TRBV3-1/TRBV3-2,TGTGCCAGCCACCGCCGGGACAAGGAAAAACTGTTTTTT,CASHRRDKEKLFF
TRBD1,few,TRBJ2-7,TRBV5-6,TGTGCCAGCAGCTTGGCCGTCGGAGACAGGGGTGACGAGCAGTACTTC,CASSLAVGDRGDEQYF
-,-,TRBJ1-4,TRBV2,TGTGCCAGCAGGTACAGGGTTGCGGCTAATGAAAAACTGTTTTTT,CASRYRVAANEKLFF
TRBD2,-,TRBJ2-3,TRBV19,TGTGCCAGTGGGGGACTAGCGGGGGGACCCGACACAGATACGCAGTATTTT,CASGGLAGGPDTDTQYF
TRBD1,-,TRBJ2-7,TRBV18,TGTGCCAGCTCACCCGGGACAGGGGGCGCCTACGAGCAGTACTTC,CASSPGTGGAYEQYF